These T cell receptor beta chains were read from a single sample in a study of T cells in Graves' hyperthyroidism and ophthalmopathy. TCRdb itself ran the multiplex PCR reads through MiXCR, one entry per CDR3 protein. The table has under 400,000 distinct CDR3 sequences, 14% seen once. Sequencing was done on a sample of blood. The receptors were gathered from a woman aged 55-75 years with Graves' hyperthyroidism. Each CDR3 is given with its conserved first and last residue. The D gene is left open where the match is weak. Clone size appears in some rows only: once, few, many, or a class for an expanded clone.

V gene: TRBV11-3
clone size: -
D gene: -
J gene: TRBJ2-1
CDR3 DNA: TGTGCCAGCACCATCGTCACTACCCGGGCCCATGGGCAGTTCTTC
CDR3 protein: CASTIVTTRAHGQFF

V gene: TRBV11-2
clone size: many
D gene: -
J gene: TRBJ1-2
CDR3 DNA: TGTGCCAGCAGTCAGGGGCCGGCAGGCTATGGCTACACCTTC
CDR3 protein: CASSQGPAGYGYTF

V gene: TRBV6-1
clone size: many
D gene: -
J gene: TRBJ2-1
CDR3 DNA: TGTGCCAGCAGGCTGTATGCCTTTAACTACAATGAGCAGTTCTTC
CDR3 protein: CASRLYAFNYNEQFF

V gene: TRBV29-1
clone size: many
D gene: TRBD1
J gene: TRBJ2-5
CDR3 DNA: TGCAGCGTTGAAGGGACAGGGGGGAAAGAGACGGCCCAGTACTTC
CDR3 protein: CSVEGTGGKETAQYF

V gene: TRBV19
clone size: -
D gene: -
J gene: TRBJ1-1
CDR3 DNA: TGTGCCAGTAGCGAAAGTATGAACACTGAAGCTTTCTTT
CDR3 protein: CASSESMNTEAFF

V gene: TRBV11-3
clone size: -
D gene: -
J gene: TRBJ2-5
CDR3 DNA: TGTGCCAGCAGTCAATCACAGCAAGCGACCCAGTACTTC
CDR3 protein: CASSQSQQATQYF

V gene: TRBV3-1
clone size: -
D gene: -
J gene: TRBJ1-4
CDR3 DNA: TGTGCCAGCAGCCCCCCGCTGACTAGTGAAAAACTGTTTTTT
CDR3 protein: CASSPPLTSEKLFF

V gene: TRBV6-1
clone size: -
D gene: TRBD2
J gene: TRBJ2-1
CDR3 DNA: TGTGCCAGCAGCGGACTAGCGGGATACAATGAGCAGTTCTTC
CDR3 protein: CASSGLAGYNEQFF

V gene: TRBV5-6
clone size: -
D gene: -
J gene: TRBJ2-7
CDR3 DNA: TGTGCCAGCAGCGCAATTGGGACTTTCTCCTACGAGCAGTACTTC
CDR3 protein: CASSAIGTFSYEQYF

V gene: TRBV19
clone size: few
D gene: -
J gene: TRBJ2-1
CDR3 DNA: TGTGCCAGTAGTAGGGGGACAAGTCGAACCTCCTACAATGAGCAGTTCTTC
CDR3 protein: CASSRGTSRTSYNEQFF

V gene: TRBV7-2
clone size: many
D gene: TRBD2
J gene: TRBJ2-1
CDR3 DNA: TGTGCCAGCAGCTTTTTACCAGCGGGAGGTGAGCAGTTCTTC
CDR3 protein: CASSFLPAGGEQFF

V gene: TRBV6-5
clone size: many
D gene: -
J gene: TRBJ2-1
CDR3 DNA: TGTGCCAGCAGTTACTCCAGCCTCTACAATGAGCAGTTCTTC
CDR3 protein: CASSYSSLYNEQFF

V gene: TRBV10-3
clone size: -
D gene: TRBD1
J gene: TRBJ2-3
CDR3 DNA: TGTGCCATCAGTGAGTCGACAGGGTGGGGAGATACGCAGTATTTT
CDR3 protein: CAISESTGWGDTQYF

V gene: TRBV27
clone size: many
D gene: -
J gene: TRBJ2-2
CDR3 DNA: TGTGCCAGCAGTCCCAAGGGGCGGACGAACACCGGGGAGCTGTTTTTT
CDR3 protein: CASSPKGRTNTGELFF

V gene: TRBV6-6
clone size: many
D gene: TRBD2
J gene: TRBJ2-1
CDR3 DNA: TGTGCCAGCAGTTACTCCGGACTAGCGAATGAGCAGTTCTTC
CDR3 protein: CASSYSGLANEQFF

V gene: TRBV7-9
clone size: many
D gene: TRBD2
J gene: TRBJ2-1
CDR3 DNA: TGTGCCAGCAGCTTACAGATAGCGGGAGGGAGGCCTGAGCAGTTCTTC
CDR3 protein: CASSLQIAGGRPEQFF

V gene: TRBV6-1
clone size: many
D gene: -
J gene: TRBJ2-7
CDR3 DNA: TGTGCCAGCAACGGGGGATCCCACTACGAGCAGTACTTC
CDR3 protein: CASNGGSHYEQYF

V gene: TRBV12-3/TRBV12-4
clone size: many
D gene: -
J gene: TRBJ2-1
CDR3 DNA: TGTGCCAGCAGTTTTGGATACCGGTACAATGAGCAGTTCTTC
CDR3 protein: CASSFGYRYNEQFF

V gene: TRBV12-5
clone size: many
D gene: -
J gene: TRBJ2-1
CDR3 DNA: TGTGCTAGTGGTACCGGTCCGTTTTCCTACAATGAGCAGTTCTTC
CDR3 protein: CASGTGPFSYNEQFF

V gene: TRBV5-4
clone size: many
D gene: -
J gene: TRBJ2-7
CDR3 DNA: TGTGCCAGCAGCTTGCCGGGGGCGTCGTACGAGCAGTACTTC
CDR3 protein: CASSLPGASYEQYF

V gene: TRBV7-3
clone size: few
D gene: -
J gene: TRBJ2-1
CDR3 DNA: TGTGCCAGCAGCTTGGGGTGGAGCAATGAGCAGTTCTTC
CDR3 protein: CASSLGWSNEQFF

V gene: TRBV20-1
clone size: -
D gene: TRBD1
J gene: TRBJ2-1
CDR3 DNA: TGCAGTGCCACGACAGGGGCCTACAATGAGCAGTTCTTC
CDR3 protein: CSATTGAYNEQFF

V gene: TRBV7-9
clone size: few
D gene: TRBD2
J gene: TRBJ2-3
CDR3 DNA: TGTGCCAGCAGCCTTAGCGGGAGGGCCGGTGCTGATACGCAGTATTTT
CDR3 protein: CASSLSGRAGADTQYF

V gene: TRBV12-3/TRBV12-4
clone size: many
D gene: TRBD2
J gene: TRBJ2-3
CDR3 DNA: TGTGCCAGCAGGCCCGGGACTAGCGAAGCAGATACGCAGTATTTT
CDR3 protein: CASRPGTSEADTQYF

V gene: TRBV6-2/TRBV6-3
clone size: -
D gene: TRBD1
J gene: TRBJ2-1
CDR3 DNA: TGTGCCAGCTCCCGACAGGGTCTCGTTTACAATGAGCAGTTCTTC
CDR3 protein: CASSRQGLVYNEQFF

V gene: TRBV3-1
clone size: many
D gene: -
J gene: TRBJ1-2
CDR3 DNA: TGTGCCAGCTCCAACCAGGGTAATGGCTACACCTTC
CDR3 protein: CASSNQGNGYTF

V gene: TRBV20-1
clone size: many
D gene: -
J gene: TRBJ2-5
CDR3 DNA: TGCAGTGCTAGAGCTTCCGGGGGGACCCAGTACTTC
CDR3 protein: CSARASGGTQYF

V gene: TRBV20-1
clone size: many
D gene: TRBD2
J gene: TRBJ2-7
CDR3 DNA: TGCAGTGCTAGGGGAACCAGCGGGAGGATCTCCTACGAGCAGTACTTC
CDR3 protein: CSARGTSGRISYEQYF

V gene: TRBV6-1
clone size: few
D gene: TRBD1
J gene: TRBJ1-2
CDR3 DNA: TGTGCCAGCAGTCCAGCCCCGGGACAGGAGCATGGCTATGGCTACACCTTC
CDR3 protein: CASSPAPGQEHGYGYTF

V gene: TRBV11-3
clone size: -
D gene: -
J gene: TRBJ2-5
CDR3 DNA: TGTGCCAGCAGCTTAGGGCCAGAGACCCAGTACTTC
CDR3 protein: CASSLGPETQYF

V gene: TRBV3-1
clone size: many
D gene: -
J gene: TRBJ2-1
CDR3 DNA: TGTGCCAGCAGCCAAGATTTGAGAGGGGGGGGTGAGCAGTTCTTC
CDR3 protein: CASSQDLRGGGEQFF

V gene: TRBV7-9
clone size: few
D gene: TRBD1
J gene: TRBJ1-4
CDR3 DNA: TGTGCCAGCAGCCAAGGACAGGGACCGGGTGAAAAACTGTTTTTT
CDR3 protein: CASSQGQGPGEKLFF

V gene: TRBV5-4
clone size: few
D gene: TRBD1
J gene: TRBJ2-3
CDR3 DNA: TGTGCCAGCAGCTTGGCCCCGGGACAGGGGGCTGATACGCAGTATTTT
CDR3 protein: CASSLAPGQGADTQYF

V gene: TRBV7-3
clone size: many
D gene: -
J gene: TRBJ2-1
CDR3 DNA: TGTGCCAGCGCCTTGGGGGGCAATGAGCAGTTCTTC
CDR3 protein: CASALGGNEQFF

V gene: TRBV6-1
clone size: many
D gene: -
J gene: TRBJ2-1
CDR3 DNA: TGTGCCAGCAGTGAAGATGGAGGCTCGAGCTCCTACAATGAGCAGTTCTTC
CDR3 protein: CASSEDGGSSSYNEQFF

V gene: TRBV5-1
clone size: many
D gene: -
J gene: TRBJ2-7
CDR3 DNA: TGCGCCAGCAGCTTGGCTCGTTACTACGAGCAGTACTTC
CDR3 protein: CASSLARYYEQYF

V gene: TRBV5-4
clone size: many
D gene: -
J gene: TRBJ2-1
CDR3 DNA: TGTGCCAGCAGCTTGAGGGGGGCGGGGGATGAGCAGTTCTTC
CDR3 protein: CASSLRGAGDEQFF

V gene: TRBV18
clone size: many
D gene: TRBD1
J gene: TRBJ2-7
CDR3 DNA: TGTGCCAGCTCACCACTTGGACAGGGCTTCTCCTACGAGCAGTACTTC
CDR3 protein: CASSPLGQGFSYEQYF

V gene: TRBV6-1
clone size: few
D gene: -
J gene: TRBJ2-3
CDR3 DNA: TGTGCCAGCAGTGCTCGGTCCCTCGGGGGGCGCACAGATACGCAGTATTTT
CDR3 protein: CASSARSLGGRTDTQYF

V gene: TRBV24-1
clone size: many
D gene: TRBD2
J gene: TRBJ2-1
CDR3 DNA: TGTGCCACCAGTGAAGGGACTAGCGGGAGGAGCTCCTACAATGAGCAGTTCTTC
CDR3 protein: CATSEGTSGRSSYNEQFF

V gene: TRBV6-1
clone size: -
D gene: -
J gene: TRBJ2-7
CDR3 DNA: TGTGCCAGCAGTGAAGCTCAGGTGTACGGGACCTACGAGCAGTACTTC
CDR3 protein: CASSEAQVYGTYEQYF

V gene: TRBV28
clone size: many
D gene: TRBD1
J gene: TRBJ1-2
CDR3 DNA: TGTGCCAGCAGTCGACAGGGAGGAGGCTATGGCTACACCTTC
CDR3 protein: CASSRQGGGYGYTF